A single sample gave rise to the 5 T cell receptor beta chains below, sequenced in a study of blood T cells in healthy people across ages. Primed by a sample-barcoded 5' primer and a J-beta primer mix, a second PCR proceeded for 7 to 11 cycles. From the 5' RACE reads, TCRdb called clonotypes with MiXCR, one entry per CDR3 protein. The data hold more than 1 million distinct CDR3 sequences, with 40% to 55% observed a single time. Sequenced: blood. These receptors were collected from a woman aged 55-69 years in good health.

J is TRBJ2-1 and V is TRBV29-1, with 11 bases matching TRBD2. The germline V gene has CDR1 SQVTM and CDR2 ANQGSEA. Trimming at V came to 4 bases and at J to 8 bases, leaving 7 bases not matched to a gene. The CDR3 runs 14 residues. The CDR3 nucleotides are TGCAGCGTTGTTAGCGGGAGGGGTGGCGATGAGCAGTTCTTC. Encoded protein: CSVVSGRGGDEQFF.

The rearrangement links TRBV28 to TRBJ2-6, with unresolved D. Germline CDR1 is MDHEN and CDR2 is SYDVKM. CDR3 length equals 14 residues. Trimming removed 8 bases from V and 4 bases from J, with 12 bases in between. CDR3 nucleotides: TGTGCCAGCTCAGGAACGATGGGGGCCAACGTCCTGACTTTC. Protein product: CASSGTMGANVLTF.

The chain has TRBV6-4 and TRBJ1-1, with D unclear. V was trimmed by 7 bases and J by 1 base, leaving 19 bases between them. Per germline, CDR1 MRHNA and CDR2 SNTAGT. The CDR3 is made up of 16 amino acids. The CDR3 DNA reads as TGTGCCAGCATCATAAGACATCGGGCAGCGAACACTGAAGCTTTCTTT. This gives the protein CASIIRHRAANTEAFF.

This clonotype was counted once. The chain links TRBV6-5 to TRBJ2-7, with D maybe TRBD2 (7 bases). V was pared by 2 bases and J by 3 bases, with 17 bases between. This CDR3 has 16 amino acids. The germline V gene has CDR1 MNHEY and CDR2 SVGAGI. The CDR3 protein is CASSYPPVGGRYEQYF. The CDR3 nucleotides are TGTGCCAGCAGTTACCCTCCGGTGGGGGGGCGCTACGAGCAGTACTTC.

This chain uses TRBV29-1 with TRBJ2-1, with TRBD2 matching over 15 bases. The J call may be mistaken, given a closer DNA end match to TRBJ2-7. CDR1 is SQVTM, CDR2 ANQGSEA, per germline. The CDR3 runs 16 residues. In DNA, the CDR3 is TGCAGCGTTCCCGGGACTAGCGGGAGGCCCTACAATGAGCAGTACTTC. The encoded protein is CSVPGTSGRPYNEQYF.